This TCR beta chain was captured in a study of vaccination and CD4 T cells after COVID-19. Across the study: Six males and four females, two Hispanic, made up the convalescents. Convalescent patients gave post-COVID blood a median approximately 100 days post-diagnosis, range 35 to 161. Study-level results: The study sampled relatively few convalescent patients and omitted early post-infection timepoints. Convalescent patients gained a median approximately 90% of their reactive clones only post-vaccination.

TCRdb processed the PCR reads anew with MiXCR; each CDR3 protein has one entry. The table shows about 36,000 distinct CDR3 sequences, with about 35% occurring only once. Of note for this clonotype: Its antigen is undetermined.

Time point noted: late sampling 161 to 241 days after vaccination in a few convalescent patients. The CDR3 length is 13 residues. From germline, CDR1 is DFQATT and CDR2 SNEGSKA (reference sequence). The sequencing used CD4+ T cells from blood, collected about 7 months after SARS-CoV-2 vaccination. This chain uses TRBV20-1 with TRBJ2-2; perhaps TRBD1 as D (6 bases). This receptor was taken from a human donor who had recovered from COVID-19. This CDR3 reads CGTRGTEAGELFF. CDR3 coding DNA: TGCGGCACTAGGGGGACGGAGGCCGGGGAGCTGTTTTTT.